This T cell receptor beta chain stems from a study of beta chain features in type 1 diabetes. Study-level results: A closer apparent resemblance between naive, central memory and Treg TCRB repertoires was seen in patients than in healthy donors. Type 1 diabetes patients had TCRB CDR3s that were shorter (moderately but significantly so) in all four CD4+ subsets.

Germline CDR1 reads SNHLY; CDR2 reads FYNNEI. V was pared by 6 bases and J by 3 bases, with 8 bases of the junction left unmatched. The CDR3 runs 14 residues. CD45RO/CCR7/CD25/CD127/CD95/CD27 sorting isolated CD4+ naive, central memory, regulatory and stem cell-like memory cells. This clone was seen a handful of times. As yet, its antigen is unknown. The investigators reverse transcribed all of the isolated RNA, so they sequenced expressed TCRB transcripts. Profiled with immunoSEQ multiplex PCR; TCRdb holds only in-frame clones, not every one. The sample contains about 160,000 clones, 10% to 13% of which appear only once.

The sequencing sample was made of central memory CD4+ T cells from blood. This sequence was found in a young man with type 1 diabetes. The genes are TRBV2 and TRBJ2-7; 7 nucleotides align to TRBD1. For the CDR3, the DNA is TGTGCCAGCAGCTTCGGACAGGACCGCTACGAGCAGTACTTC. Its protein product is CASSFGQDRYEQYF.